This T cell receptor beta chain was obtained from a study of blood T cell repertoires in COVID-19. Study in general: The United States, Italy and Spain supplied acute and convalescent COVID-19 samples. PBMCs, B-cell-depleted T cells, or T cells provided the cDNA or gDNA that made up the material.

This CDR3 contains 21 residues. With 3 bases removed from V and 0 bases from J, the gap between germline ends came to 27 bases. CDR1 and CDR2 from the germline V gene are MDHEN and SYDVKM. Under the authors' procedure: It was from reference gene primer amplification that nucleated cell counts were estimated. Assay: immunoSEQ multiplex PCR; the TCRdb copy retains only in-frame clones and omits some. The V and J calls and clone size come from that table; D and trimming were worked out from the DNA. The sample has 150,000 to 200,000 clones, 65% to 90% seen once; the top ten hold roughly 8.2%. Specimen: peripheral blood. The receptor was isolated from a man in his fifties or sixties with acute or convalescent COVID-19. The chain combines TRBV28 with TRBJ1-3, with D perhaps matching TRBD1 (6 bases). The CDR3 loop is CASSLVRPGRRGPNSGNTIYF. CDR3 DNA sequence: TGTGCCAGCAGTTTGGTACGTCCCGGGCGCAGGGGCCCGAACTCTGGAAACACCATATATTTT.